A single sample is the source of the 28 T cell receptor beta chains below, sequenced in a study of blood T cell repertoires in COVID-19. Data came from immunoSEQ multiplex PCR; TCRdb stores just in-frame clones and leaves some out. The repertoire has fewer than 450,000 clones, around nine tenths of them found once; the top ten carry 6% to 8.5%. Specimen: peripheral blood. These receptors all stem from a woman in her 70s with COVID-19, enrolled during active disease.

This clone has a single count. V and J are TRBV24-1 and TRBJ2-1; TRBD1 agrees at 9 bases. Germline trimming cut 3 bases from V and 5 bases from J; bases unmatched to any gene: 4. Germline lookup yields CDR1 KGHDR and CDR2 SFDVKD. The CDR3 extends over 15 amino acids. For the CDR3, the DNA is TGTGCCACCAGTGATACCCGGACAGGGGACAATGAGCAGTTCTTC. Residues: CATSDTRTGDNEQFF.

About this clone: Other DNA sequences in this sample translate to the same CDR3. The CDR3 is CASSVGTGDTEAFF. The CDR3 DNA follows: TGTGCCAGCAGCGTAGGGACGGGGGACACTGAAGCTTTCTTT. The chain uses TRBV9 and TRBJ1-1; tentative D call: TRBD1 (5 bases). The CDR3 totals 14 residues. The V end was cut by 0 bases, the J end by 3 bases, with 9 bases between. The germline V gene has CDR1 SGDLS and CDR2 YYNGEE. Full variable domain (rest looked up from reference TRBV9 and TRBJ1-1): DSGVTQTPKHLITATGQRVTLRCSPRSGDLSVYWYQQSLDQGLQFLIQYYNGEERAKGNILERFSAQQFPDLHSELNLSSLELGDSALYFCASSVGTGDTEAFFGQGTRLTVV.

The DNA of the CDR3 is TGTGCCAGCAGCTTTGAGGGTTTTAACACTGAAGCTTTCTTT. This translates into CASSFEGFNTEAFF. The gene calls are TRBV7-9 and TRBJ1-1; D not certain. V gave up 3 bases and J gave up 2 bases, with 10 bases separating them. The germline V gene has CDR1 SEHNR and CDR2 FQNEAQ (reference sequence). The CDR3 is 14 residues long.

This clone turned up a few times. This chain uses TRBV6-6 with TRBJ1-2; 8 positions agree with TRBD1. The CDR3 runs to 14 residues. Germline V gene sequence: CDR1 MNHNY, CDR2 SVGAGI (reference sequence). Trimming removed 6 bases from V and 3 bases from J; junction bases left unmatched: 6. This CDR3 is CASSAGQGYYGYTF. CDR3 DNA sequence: TGTGCCAGCAGCGCCGGACAGGGTTACTATGGCTACACCTTC.

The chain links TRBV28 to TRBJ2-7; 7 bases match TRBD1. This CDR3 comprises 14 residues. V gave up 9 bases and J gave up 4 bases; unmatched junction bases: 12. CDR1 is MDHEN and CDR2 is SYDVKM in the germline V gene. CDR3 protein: CASRGTGVAYEQYF. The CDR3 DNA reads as TGTGCCAGTAGGGGAACAGGGGTTGCATACGAGCAGTACTTC. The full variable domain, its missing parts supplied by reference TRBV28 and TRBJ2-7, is DVKVTQSSRYLVKRTGEKVFLECVQDMDHENMFWYRQDPGLGLRLIYFSYDVKMKEKGDIPEGYSVSREKKERFSLILESASTNQTSMYLCASRGTGVAYEQYFGPGTRLTVT.

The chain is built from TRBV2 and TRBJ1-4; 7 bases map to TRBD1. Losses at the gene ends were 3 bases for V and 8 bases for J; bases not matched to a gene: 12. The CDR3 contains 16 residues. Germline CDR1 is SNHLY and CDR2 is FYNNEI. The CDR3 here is CASSENPTGLGEKLFF. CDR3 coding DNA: TGTGCCAGCAGTGAGAACCCGACAGGGCTTGGCGAAAAACTGTTTTTT.

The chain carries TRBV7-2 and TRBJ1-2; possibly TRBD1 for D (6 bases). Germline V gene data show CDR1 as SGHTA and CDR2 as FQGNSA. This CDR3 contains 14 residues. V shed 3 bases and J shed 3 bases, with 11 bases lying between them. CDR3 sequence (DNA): TGTGCCAGCAGCTTTCAGGGGCGCGACTATGGCTACACCTTC. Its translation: CASSFQGRDYGYTF.

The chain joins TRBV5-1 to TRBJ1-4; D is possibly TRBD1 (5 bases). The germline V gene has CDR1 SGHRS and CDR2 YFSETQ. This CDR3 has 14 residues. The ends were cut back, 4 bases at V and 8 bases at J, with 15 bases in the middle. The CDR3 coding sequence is TGCGCCAGCAGCCCTTCGGGGGTTTGGGAAAAACTGTTTTTT. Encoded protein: CASSPSGVWEKLFF.

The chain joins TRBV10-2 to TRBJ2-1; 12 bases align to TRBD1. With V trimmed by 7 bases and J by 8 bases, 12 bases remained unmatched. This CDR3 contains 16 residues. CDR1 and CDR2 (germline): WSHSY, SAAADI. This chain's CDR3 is CASTGPGQGARDEQFF. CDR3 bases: TGCGCCAGCACAGGACCGGGACAGGGGGCGAGGGATGAGCAGTTCTTC.

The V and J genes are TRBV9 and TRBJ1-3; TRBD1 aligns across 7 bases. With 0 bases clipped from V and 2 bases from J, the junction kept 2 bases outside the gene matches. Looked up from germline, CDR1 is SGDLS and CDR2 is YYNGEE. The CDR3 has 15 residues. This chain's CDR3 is CASSVEGGTGNTIYF. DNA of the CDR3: TGTGCCAGCAGCGTAGAAGGGGGCACTGGAAACACCATATATTTT.

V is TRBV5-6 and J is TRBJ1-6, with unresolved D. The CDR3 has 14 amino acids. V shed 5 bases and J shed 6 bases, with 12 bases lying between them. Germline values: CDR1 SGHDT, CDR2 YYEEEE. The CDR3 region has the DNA TGTGCCAGCAGGCCCGGGTCCGTTAATTCACCCCTCCACTTT. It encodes CASRPGSVNSPLHF. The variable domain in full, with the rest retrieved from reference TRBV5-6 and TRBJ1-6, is DAGVTQSPTHLIKTRGQQVTLRCSPKSGHDTVSWYQQALGQGPQFIFQYYEEEERQRGNFPDRFSGHQFPNYSSELNVNALLLGDSALYLCASRPGSVNSPLHFGNGTRLTVT.

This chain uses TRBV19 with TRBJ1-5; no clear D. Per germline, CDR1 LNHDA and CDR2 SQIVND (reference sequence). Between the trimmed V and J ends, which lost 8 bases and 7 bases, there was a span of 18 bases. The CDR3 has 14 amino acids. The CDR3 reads CASRPRARGQPQHF. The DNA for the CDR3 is TGTGCCAGTCGTCCGAGGGCCCGCGGGCAGCCCCAGCATTTT.

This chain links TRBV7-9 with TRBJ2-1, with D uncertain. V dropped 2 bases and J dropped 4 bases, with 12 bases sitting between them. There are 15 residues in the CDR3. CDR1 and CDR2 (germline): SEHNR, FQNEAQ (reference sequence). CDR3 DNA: TGTGCCAGCAGCTTATTCGGGTCGAGGTACAATGAGCAGTTCTTC. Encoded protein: CASSLFGSRYNEQFF. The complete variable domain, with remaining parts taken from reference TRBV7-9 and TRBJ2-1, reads DTGVSQNPRHKITKRGQNVTFRCDPISEHNRLYWYRQTLGQGPEFLTYFQNEAQLEKSRLLSDRFSAERPKGSFSTLEIQRTEQGDSAMYLCASSLFGSRYNEQFFGPGTRLTVL.

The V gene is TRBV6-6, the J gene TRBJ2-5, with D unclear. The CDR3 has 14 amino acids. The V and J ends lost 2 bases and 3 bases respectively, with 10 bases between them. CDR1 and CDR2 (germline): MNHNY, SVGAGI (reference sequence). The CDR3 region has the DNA TGTGCCAGCAGTTACCCGCCACTGGAAGAGACCCAGTACTTC. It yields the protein CASSYPPLEETQYF.

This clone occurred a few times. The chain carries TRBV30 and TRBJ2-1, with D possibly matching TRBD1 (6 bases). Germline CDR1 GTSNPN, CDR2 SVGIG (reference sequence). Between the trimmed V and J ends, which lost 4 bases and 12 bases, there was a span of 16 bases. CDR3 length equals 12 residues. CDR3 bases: TGTGCCTGGAAAGAAAAGGGGGTCGCGCAGTTCTTC. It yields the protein CAWKEKGVAQFF. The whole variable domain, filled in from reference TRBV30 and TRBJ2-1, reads SQTIHQWPATLVQPVGSPLSLECTVEGTSNPNLYWYRQAAGRGLQLLFYSVGIGQISSEVPQNLSASRPQDRQFILSSKKLLLSDSGFYLCAWKEKGVAQFFGPGTRLTVL.

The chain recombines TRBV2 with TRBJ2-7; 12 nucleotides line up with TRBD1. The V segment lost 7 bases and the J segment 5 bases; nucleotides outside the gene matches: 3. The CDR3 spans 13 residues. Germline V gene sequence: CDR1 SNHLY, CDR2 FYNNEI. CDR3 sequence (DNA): TGTGCCAGCAAGGGACAGGGGGCCCACGAGCAGTACTTC. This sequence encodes CASKGQGAHEQYF.

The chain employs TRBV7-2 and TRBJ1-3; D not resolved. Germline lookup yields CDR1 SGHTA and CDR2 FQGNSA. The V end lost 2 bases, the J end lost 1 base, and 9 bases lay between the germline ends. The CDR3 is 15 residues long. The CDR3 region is CASSLTSLSGNTIYF. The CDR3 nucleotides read TGTGCCAGCAGCTTAACAAGTTTGTCTGGAAACACCATATATTTT.

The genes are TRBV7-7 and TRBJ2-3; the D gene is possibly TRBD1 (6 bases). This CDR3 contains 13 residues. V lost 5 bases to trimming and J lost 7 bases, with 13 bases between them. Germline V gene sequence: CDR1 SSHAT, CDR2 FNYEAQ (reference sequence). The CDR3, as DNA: TGTGCCAGCAGCAAAAGCAGGGGAAATACGCAGTATTTT. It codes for CASSKSRGNTQYF.

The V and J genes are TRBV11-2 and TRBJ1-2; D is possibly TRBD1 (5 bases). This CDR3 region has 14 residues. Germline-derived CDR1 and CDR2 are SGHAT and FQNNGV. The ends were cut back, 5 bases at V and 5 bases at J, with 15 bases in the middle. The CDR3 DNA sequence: TGTGCCAGCAGCGCCTGGGGCACCTCTTATGGCTACACCTTC. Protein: CASSAWGTSYGYTF.

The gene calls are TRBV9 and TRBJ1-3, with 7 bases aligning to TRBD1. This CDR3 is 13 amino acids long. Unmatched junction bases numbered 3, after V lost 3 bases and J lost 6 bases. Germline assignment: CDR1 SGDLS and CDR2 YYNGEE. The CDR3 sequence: CASSEGQINTIYF. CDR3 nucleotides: TGTGCCAGCAGCGAGGGACAGATAAACACCATATATTTT.

Here the CDR3 DNA reads TGTGCCAGCAGCTATGACGGGACTAGCAGCGATGAGCAGTTCTTC. Encoded protein: CASSYDGTSSDEQFF. The chain has TRBV7-2 and TRBJ2-1, with TRBD2 matching 9 bases. The CDR3 is 15 amino acids. V was pared by 4 bases and J by 8 bases, with 9 bases of the junction left unmatched. Germline values: CDR1 SGHTA, CDR2 FQGNSA.

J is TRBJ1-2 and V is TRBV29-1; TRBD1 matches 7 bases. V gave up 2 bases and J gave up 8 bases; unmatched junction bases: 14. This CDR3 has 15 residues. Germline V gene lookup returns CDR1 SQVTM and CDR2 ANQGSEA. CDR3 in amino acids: CSVEPRQGQYGGYTF. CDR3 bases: TGCAGCGTTGAACCTAGACAGGGACAATATGGAGGCTACACCTTC.

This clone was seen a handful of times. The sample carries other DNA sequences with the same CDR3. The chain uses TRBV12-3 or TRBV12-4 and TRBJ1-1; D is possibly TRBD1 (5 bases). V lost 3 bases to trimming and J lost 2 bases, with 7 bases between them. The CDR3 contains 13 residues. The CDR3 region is CASSFRGNTEAFF. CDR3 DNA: TGTGCCAGCAGTTTTAGGGGAAACACTGAAGCTTTCTTT.

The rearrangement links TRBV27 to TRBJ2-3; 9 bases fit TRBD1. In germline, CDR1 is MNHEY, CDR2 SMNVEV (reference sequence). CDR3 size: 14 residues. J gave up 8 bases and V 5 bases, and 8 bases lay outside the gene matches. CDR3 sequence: CASSVEQGAGTQYF. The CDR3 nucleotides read TGTGCCAGCAGTGTAGAACAGGGGGCGGGTACGCAGTATTTT.

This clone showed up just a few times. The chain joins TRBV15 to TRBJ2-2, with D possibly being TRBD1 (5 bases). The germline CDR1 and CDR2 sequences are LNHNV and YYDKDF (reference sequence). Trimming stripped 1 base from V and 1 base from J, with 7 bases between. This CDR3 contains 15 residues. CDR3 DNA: TGTGCCACCAGCAGAGTTGACAGGAACACCGGGGAGCTGTTTTTT. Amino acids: CATSRVDRNTGELFF.

The CDR3 nucleotides read TGTGCCAGCAGCCAAGCGCAGGGGCACTATGGCTACACCTTC. This encodes CASSQAQGHYGYTF. This chain links TRBV3-1 (or the pseudogene TRBV3-2) with TRBJ1-2; the D gene is possibly TRBD1 (6 bases). The germline CDR1 and CDR2 sequences are LGHDT and YNNKEL (reference sequence). CDR3 length: 14 amino acids. V lost 1 base and J lost 3, with 9 bases in between.

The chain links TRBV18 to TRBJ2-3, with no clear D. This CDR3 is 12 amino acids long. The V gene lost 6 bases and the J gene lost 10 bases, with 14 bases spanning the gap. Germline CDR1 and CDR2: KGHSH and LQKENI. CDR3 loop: CASSTPDSAQYF. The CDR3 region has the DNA TGTGCCAGCTCGACTCCAGACTCGGCGCAGTATTTT.

This CDR3 is CASKSSTGSNQPQHF. CDR3 in DNA: TGTGCCAGCAAATCTTCTACGGGAAGCAATCAGCCCCAGCATTTT. The chain combines TRBV6-5 with TRBJ1-5; D gene ambiguous. Trimming cost V 7 bases and J 1 base, with 14 bases left between them. CDR1 and CDR2 (germline): MNHEY, SVGAGI. This CDR3 has 15 residues.